The 11 T cell receptor beta chains listed next were all sequenced from one sample in a study of human versus mouse CDR3 diversity and MHC coevolution. Generated by immunoSEQ multiplex PCR, the TCRdb table keeps only in-frame clones and is missing some. Of around 77,000 clones listed, 85% to 95% were seen once; the top ten hold more than 0.13%. Sample: naive CD4+ T cells from blood. Indicated subset: CD45RO-negative CD62L-positive naive CD4 T cells. These receptors originate from a person between 25 and 69 years old in good health.

V is TRBV27 and J is TRBJ1-4; TRBD1 matches 8 bases. Per the germline V gene, CDR1 is MNHEY and CDR2 is SMNVEV (reference sequence). With 6 bases clipped from V and 0 bases from J, the junction kept 9 bases outside the gene matches. CDR3 length: 17 residues. The CDR3 DNA reads as TGTGCCAGCAGAAGAACAGGGGGGAGAGCAACTAATGAAAAACTGTTTTTT. This encodes CASRRTGGRATNEKLFF. Full variable domain (remainder filled in from reference TRBV27 and TRBJ1-4): EAQVTQNPRYLITVTGKKLTVTCSQNMNHEYMSWYRQDPGLGLRQIYYSMNVEVTDKGDVPEGYKVSRKEKRNFPLILESPSPNQTSLYFCASRRTGGRATNEKLFFGSGTQLSVL.

J is TRBJ2-7 and V is TRBV15, with TRBD2 as a possible D gene (6 bases). The CDR3 totals 15 residues. V dropped 3 bases and J dropped 5 bases, with 17 bases sitting between them. Germline-derived CDR1 and CDR2 are LNHNV and YYDKDF (reference sequence). CDR3 nucleotide sequence: TGTGCCACCAGCAGCCGGGGGTTCCCCTGGAACGAGCAGTACTTC. Protein sequence: CATSSRGFPWNEQYF.

The rearrangement joins TRBV28 to TRBJ1-5, with 9 nucleotides matching TRBD1. V gave up 4 bases and J gave up 9 bases; unmatched junction bases: 10. The germline V gene has CDR1 MDHEN and CDR2 SYDVKM. The CDR3 extends over 15 amino acids. The CDR3 DNA sequence: TGTGCCAGCAGTTCCTCCGGGACAGGGAACAGGCCCCAGCATTTT. Translating it yields CASSSSGTGNRPQHF.

The rearrangement joins TRBV6-6 to TRBJ2-7; the match to TRBD2 covers 9 bases. Unmatched junction bases numbered 7, after V lost 7 bases and J lost 3 bases. Germline V CDR1 and CDR2: MNHNY, SVGAGI (reference sequence). The CDR3 runs to 14 residues. CDR3 sequence: CASTPRGGNYEQYF. The CDR3 bases are TGTGCCAGCACCCCGCGGGGGGGTAACTACGAGCAGTACTTC.

The gene calls are TRBV20-1 and TRBJ2-5; 9 nucleotides align to TRBD2. This CDR3 has 11 amino acids. CDR1 is DFQATT and CDR2 is SNEGSKA in the germline V gene (reference sequence). CDR3 DNA sequence: TGCAGCGTAGCGGGGGCAGAGACCCAGTACTTC. This sequence encodes CSVAGAETQYF.

The gene calls are TRBV5-1 and TRBJ2-1; no clear D gene. The CDR3 spans 14 residues. V lost 6 bases, J lost 0 bases, and 10 bases lay in between. The germline gives CDR1 SGHRS, CDR2 YFSETQ. The CDR3 DNA sequence: TGCGCCAGCACCCAAGCGCACTCCTACAATGAGCAGTTCTTC. Its protein is CASTQAHSYNEQFF.

The genes are TRBV6-1 and TRBJ2-5; 12 bases match TRBD2. TRBJ2-7 explains the end of the DNA better; the J call may be wrong. CDR1 is MNHNS, CDR2 SASEGT, per germline. The CDR3 consists of 14 residues. CDR3 protein: CASSRTSGTYEQYF. The CDR3 DNA sequence: TGTGCCAGCAGTCGGACTAGCGGGACATACGAGCAGTACTTC.

The count of this clone is one. This chain joins TRBV5-8 and TRBJ1-6; perhaps TRBD1 as D (5 bases). Germline assignment: CDR1 SGHTS and CDR2 YDEGEE. Trimming took 4 bases from V and 0 from J, leaving 17 bases between them. CDR3 size: 18 residues. CDR3 DNA sequence: TGTGCCAGCAGCGCCCCGGGACTATCGAGCTCCTATAATTCACCCCTCCACTTT. Translation: CASSAPGLSSSYNSPLHF.

This chain links TRBV11-2 with TRBJ1-6; the D is unclear. This CDR3 has 16 residues. V lost 0 bases and J 8 bases, leaving 14 bases between the germline ends. Germline V lookup: CDR1 SGHAT, CDR2 FQNNGV. As DNA, the CDR3 is TGTGCCAGCAGCTTAGAGGCAGTACACCTTCATTCACCCCTCCACTTT. It encodes CASSLEAVHLHSPLHF.

The gene calls are TRBV29-1 and TRBJ2-1; 7 bases are a match to TRBD1. Losses at the gene ends were 6 bases for V and 2 bases for J; bases not matched to a gene: 7. Germline lookup yields CDR1 SQVTM and CDR2 ANQGSEA. This CDR3 region has 14 residues. This CDR3 is CSVAPGQPYNEQFF. DNA for the CDR3: TGCAGCGTCGCTCCGGGACAGCCCTACAATGAGCAGTTCTTC.

The chain joins TRBV25-1 to TRBJ2-6, with a weak D call TRBD1 (6 bases). V was shortened by 5 bases and J by 0 bases, with 17 bases between the two germline ends. CDR3 length: 18 amino acids. Germline CDR1 is MGHDK and CDR2 is SYGVNS. The CDR3 DNA reads TGTGCCAGCAGTTCTATTTTGACAGGCACCTCTGGGGCCAACGTCCTGACTTTC. It is translated as CASSSILTGTSGANVLTF. Looking up the rest from reference TRBV25-1 and TRBJ2-6 gives the full variable domain: EADIYQTPRYLVIGTGKKITLECSQTMGHDKMYWYQQDPGMELHLIHYSYGVNSTEKGDLSSESTVSRIRTEHFPLTLESARPSHTSQYLCASSSILTGTSGANVLTFGAGSRLTVL.